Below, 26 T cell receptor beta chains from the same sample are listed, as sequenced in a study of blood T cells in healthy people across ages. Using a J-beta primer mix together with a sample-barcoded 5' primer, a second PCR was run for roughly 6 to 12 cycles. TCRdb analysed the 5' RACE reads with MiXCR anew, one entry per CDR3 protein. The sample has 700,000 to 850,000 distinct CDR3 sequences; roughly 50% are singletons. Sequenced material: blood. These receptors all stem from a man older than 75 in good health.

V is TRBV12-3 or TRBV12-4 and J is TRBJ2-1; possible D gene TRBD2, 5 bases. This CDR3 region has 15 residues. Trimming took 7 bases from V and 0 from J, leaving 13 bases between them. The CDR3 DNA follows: TGTGCCAGCACCCCCAGCGGAGGCTCCTACAATGAGCAGTTCTTC. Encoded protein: CASTPSGGSYNEQFF.

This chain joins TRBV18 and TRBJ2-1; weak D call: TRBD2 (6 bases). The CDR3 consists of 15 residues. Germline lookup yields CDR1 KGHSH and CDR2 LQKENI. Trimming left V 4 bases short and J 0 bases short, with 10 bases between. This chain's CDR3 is CASSQSRGSYNEQFF. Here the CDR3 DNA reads TGTGCCAGCTCACAATCGCGGGGCTCCTACAATGAGCAGTTCTTC.

The CDR3 protein is CASSTIAGVSTDTQYF. The CDR3 DNA is TGCGCCAGCAGCACGATAGCGGGGGTCAGCACAGATACGCAGTATTTT. V gene TRBV5-1 combines with J gene TRBJ2-3; 9 positions match TRBD2. CDR1 is SGHRS and CDR2 is YFSETQ in the germline V gene. After removal of 4 bases from V and 0 bases from J, the junction contained 6 bases not matched to a gene. The CDR3 length is 16 residues.

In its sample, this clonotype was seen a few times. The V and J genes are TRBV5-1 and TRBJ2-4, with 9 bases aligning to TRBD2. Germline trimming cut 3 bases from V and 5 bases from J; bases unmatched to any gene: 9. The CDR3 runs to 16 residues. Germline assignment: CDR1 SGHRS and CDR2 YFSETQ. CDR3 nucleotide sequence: TGCGCCAGCAGCTCAGGACTAGCGAGCCCAGAAAACATTCAGTACTTC. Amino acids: CASSSGLASPENIQYF.

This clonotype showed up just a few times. The DNA of the CDR3 is TGTGCCAGCAGCTTCTCTAGCCGGGAGTGGGACAATGAGCAGTTCTTC. Amino acids: CASSFSSREWDNEQFF. J is TRBJ2-1 and V is TRBV7-9, with D tentatively TRBD2 (6 bases). Trimming shortened V by 3 bases and J by 5 bases, and 17 bases separated the two germline ends. Germline CDR1 SEHNR, CDR2 FQNEAQ (reference sequence). The CDR3 totals 16 residues.

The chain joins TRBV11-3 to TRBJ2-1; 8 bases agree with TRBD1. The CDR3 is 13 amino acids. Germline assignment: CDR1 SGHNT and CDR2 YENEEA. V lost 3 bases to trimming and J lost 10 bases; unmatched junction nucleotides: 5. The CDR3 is CASSLDRVGEQFF. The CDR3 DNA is TGTGCCAGCAGCTTGGACAGGGTGGGGGAGCAGTTCTTC.

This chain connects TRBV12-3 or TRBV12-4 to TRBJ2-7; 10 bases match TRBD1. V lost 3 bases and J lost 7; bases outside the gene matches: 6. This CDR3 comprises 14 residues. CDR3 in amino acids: CASSFRQGAGEQYF. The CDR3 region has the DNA TGTGCCAGCAGTTTTCGACAGGGGGCCGGGGAGCAGTACTTC.

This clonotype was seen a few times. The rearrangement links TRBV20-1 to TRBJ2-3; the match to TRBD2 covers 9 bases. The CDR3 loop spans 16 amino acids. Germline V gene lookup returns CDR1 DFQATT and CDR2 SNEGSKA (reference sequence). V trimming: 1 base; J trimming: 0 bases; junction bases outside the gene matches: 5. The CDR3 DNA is TGCAGTGCTAGAGGGGATCTAGCGGGGAGCACAGATACGCAGTATTTT. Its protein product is CSARGDLAGSTDTQYF.

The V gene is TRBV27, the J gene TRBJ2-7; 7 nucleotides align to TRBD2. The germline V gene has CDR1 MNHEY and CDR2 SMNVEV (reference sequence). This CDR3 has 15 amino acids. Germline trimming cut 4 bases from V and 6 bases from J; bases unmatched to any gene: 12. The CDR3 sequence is CASSSKAGVGPEQYF. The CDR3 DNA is TGTGCCAGCAGTTCCAAGGCGGGGGTCGGTCCCGAGCAGTACTTC.

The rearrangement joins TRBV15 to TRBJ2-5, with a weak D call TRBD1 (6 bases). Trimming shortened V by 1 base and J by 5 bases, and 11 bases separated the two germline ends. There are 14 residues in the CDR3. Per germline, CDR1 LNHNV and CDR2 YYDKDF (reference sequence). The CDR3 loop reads CATSRAGVLETQYF. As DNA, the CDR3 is TGTGCCACCAGCAGAGCAGGGGTATTGGAGACCCAGTACTTC.

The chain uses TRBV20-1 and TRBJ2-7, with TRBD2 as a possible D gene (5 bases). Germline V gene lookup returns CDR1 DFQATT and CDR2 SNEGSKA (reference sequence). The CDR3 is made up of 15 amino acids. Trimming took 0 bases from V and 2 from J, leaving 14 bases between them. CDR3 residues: CSARDSRTRTYEQYF. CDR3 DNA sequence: TGCAGTGCTAGAGATTCCCGGACTCGCACCTACGAGCAGTACTTC.

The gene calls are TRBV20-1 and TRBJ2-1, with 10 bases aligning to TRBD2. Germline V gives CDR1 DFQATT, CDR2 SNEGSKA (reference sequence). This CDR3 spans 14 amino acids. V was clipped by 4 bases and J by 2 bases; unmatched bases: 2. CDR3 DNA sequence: TGCAGTGCTACTAGCGGGAGTCCCTACAATGAGCAGTTCTTC. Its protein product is CSATSGSPYNEQFF.

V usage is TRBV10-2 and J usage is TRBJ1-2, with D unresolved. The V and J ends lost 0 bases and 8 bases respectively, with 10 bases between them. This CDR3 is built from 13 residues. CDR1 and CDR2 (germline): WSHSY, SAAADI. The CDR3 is CASSESGSWGYTF. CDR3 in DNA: TGCGCCAGCAGTGAGTCTGGGAGTTGGGGCTACACCTTC.

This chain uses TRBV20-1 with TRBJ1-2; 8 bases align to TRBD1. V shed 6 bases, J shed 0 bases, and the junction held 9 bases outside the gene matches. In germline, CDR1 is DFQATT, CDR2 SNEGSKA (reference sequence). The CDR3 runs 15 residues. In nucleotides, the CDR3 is TGCAGTGCCCTTCCTCGGACAGGGACTAACTATGGCTACACCTTC. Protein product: CSALPRTGTNYGYTF.

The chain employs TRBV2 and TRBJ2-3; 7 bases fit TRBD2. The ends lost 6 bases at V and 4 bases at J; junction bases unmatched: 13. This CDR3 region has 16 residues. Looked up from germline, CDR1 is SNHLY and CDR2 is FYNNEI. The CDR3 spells CASSGRASGMSDTQYF. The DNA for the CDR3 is TGTGCCAGCAGCGGTAGGGCTAGCGGCATGTCAGATACGCAGTATTTT.

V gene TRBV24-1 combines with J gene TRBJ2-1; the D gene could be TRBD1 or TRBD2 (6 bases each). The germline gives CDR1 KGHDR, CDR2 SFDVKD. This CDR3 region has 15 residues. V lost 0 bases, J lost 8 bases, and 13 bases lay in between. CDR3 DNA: TGTGCCACCAGTGATTTGTCCAGGGGAGGCGATGAGCAGTTCTTC. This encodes CATSDLSRGGDEQFF.

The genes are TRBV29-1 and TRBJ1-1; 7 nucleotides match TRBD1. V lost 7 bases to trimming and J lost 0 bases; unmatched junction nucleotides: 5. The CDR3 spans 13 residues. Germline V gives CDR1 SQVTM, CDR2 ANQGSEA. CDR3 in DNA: TGCAGCGCCCTGACAGGGATGAACACTGAAGCTTTCTTT. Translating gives CSALTGMNTEAFF.

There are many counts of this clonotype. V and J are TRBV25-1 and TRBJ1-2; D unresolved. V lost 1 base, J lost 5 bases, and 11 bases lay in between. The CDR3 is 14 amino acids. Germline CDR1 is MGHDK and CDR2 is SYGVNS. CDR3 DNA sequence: TGTGCCAGCAGTGAATTTCCGGGGTTGTATGGCTACACCTTC. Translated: CASSEFPGLYGYTF.

CDR3 DNA: TGTGCTAGTGGTTTGCTTTGGGTCTCTGGAAACACCATATATTTT. Its translation: CASGLLWVSGNTIYF. The gene calls are TRBV12-5 and TRBJ1-3; D is undetermined. The germline V gene encodes CDR1 LGHNT and CDR2 FRNRAP. The ends were cut back, 2 bases at V and 0 bases at J, with 8 bases in the middle. This CDR3 contains 15 residues.

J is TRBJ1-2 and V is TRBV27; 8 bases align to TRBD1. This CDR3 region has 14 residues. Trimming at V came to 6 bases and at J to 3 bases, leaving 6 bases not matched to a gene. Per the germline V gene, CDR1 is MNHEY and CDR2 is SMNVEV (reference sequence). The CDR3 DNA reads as TGTGCCAGCAGCCATATGACAGGGGACTATGGCTACACCTTC. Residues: CASSHMTGDYGYTF.

The CDR3 is CATSDFSGGGRIQYF. In DNA form, the CDR3 reads TGTGCCACCAGTGATTTCTCAGGGGGCGGAAGGATCCAGTACTTC. V gene TRBV24-1 combines with J gene TRBJ2-5; 8 nucleotides match TRBD1. The V and J ends lost 1 base and 10 bases, in that order; junction bases with no gene match: 10. Germline assignment: CDR1 KGHDR and CDR2 SFDVKD. The CDR3 has 15 amino acids.

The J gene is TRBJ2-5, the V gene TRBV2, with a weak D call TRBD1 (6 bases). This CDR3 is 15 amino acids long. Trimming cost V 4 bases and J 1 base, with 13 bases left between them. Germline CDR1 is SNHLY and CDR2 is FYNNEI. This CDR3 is CASSVQGAPQETQYF. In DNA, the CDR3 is TGTGCCAGCAGTGTACAGGGTGCCCCCCAAGAGACCCAGTACTTC.

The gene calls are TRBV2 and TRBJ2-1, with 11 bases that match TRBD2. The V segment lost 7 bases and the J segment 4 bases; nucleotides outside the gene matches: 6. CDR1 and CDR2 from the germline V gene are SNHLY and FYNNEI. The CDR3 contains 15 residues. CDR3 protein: CASKILAGDYNEQFF. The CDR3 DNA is TGTGCCAGCAAGATACTAGCGGGGGATTACAATGAGCAGTTCTTC.

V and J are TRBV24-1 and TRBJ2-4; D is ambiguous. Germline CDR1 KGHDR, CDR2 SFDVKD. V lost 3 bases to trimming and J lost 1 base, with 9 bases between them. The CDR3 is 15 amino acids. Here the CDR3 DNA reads TGTGCCACCAGTGATCCCCTTAGCGCCAAAAACATTCAGTACTTC. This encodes CATSDPLSAKNIQYF.

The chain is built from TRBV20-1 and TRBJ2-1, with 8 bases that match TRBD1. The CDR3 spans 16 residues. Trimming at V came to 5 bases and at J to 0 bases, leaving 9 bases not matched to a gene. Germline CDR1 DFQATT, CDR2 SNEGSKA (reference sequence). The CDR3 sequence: CSAEYGTGDSYNEQFF. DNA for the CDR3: TGCAGTGCTGAATACGGGACAGGAGACTCCTACAATGAGCAGTTCTTC.

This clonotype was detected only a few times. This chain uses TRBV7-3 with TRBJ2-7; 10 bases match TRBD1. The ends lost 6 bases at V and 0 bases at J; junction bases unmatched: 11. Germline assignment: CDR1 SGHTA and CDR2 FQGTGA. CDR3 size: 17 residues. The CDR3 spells CASRRPTGTGVSYEQYF. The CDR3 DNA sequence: TGTGCCAGCAGGCGTCCCACCGGGACAGGGGTCTCCTACGAGCAGTACTTC.